Listed below are T cell receptor beta chains from one sample, sequenced in a study of blood T cell repertoires in COVID-19. Method: immunoSEQ multiplex PCR; TCRdb's copy keeps in-frame clones and lacks some. The sample lists about 400,000 clones, roughly 86% occurring once. Sequences were obtained from PBMCs or T cells enriched from blood (not recorded which). These receptors came from a woman between 40 and 50 years old with acute COVID-19. CDR3s include the opening cysteine and the closing phenylalanine or tryptophan. The order of the fields is clone size, D gene, V gene, J gene, CDR3 protein, CDR3 DNA. D genes are given only for firm matches. The size entry is marked missing in some rows and otherwise reads once, few, many or a size class.

size: -
D: -
V: TRBV5-1
J: TRBJ2-3
CDR3: CASSQSTDTQYF
DNA: TGCGCCAGCAGCCAAAGCACAGATACGCAGTATTTT

size: -
D: -
V: TRBV12-3/TRBV12-4
J: TRBJ1-1
CDR3: CASSSLSYTEAFF
DNA: TGTGCCAGCAGCTCCCTATCCTACACTGAAGCTTTCTTT

size: -
D: -
V: TRBV6-1
J: TRBJ1-2
CDR3: CASKEEDGYTF
DNA: TGTGCCAGCAAGGAGGAGGATGGCTACACCTTC

size: -
D: TRBD2
V: TRBV11-3
J: TRBJ2-1
CDR3: CASSPGLAGGGEQFF
DNA: TGTGCCAGCAGCCCGGGGCTAGCGGGGGGAGGAGAGCAGTTCTTC

size: -
D: -
V: TRBV10-3
J: TRBJ1-2
CDR3: CAITLTGTNYGYTF
DNA: TGTGCCATCACCCTAACGGGGACTAACTATGGCTACACCTTC

size: -
D: TRBD1
V: TRBV12-5
J: TRBJ2-4
CDR3: CASGGQPNIQYF
DNA: TGTGCTAGTGGGGGACAGCCAAACATTCAGTACTTC

size: -
D: -
V: TRBV3-1/TRBV3-2
J: TRBJ1-1
CDR3: CASSQIGNTEAFF
DNA: TGTGCCAGCAGCCAAATCGGGAACACTGAAGCTTTCTTT

size: -
D: -
V: TRBV9
J: TRBJ1-5
CDR3: CASSAQGSNQPQHF
DNA: TGTGCCAGCAGCGCCCAGGGGTCAAATCAGCCCCAGCATTTT

size: -
D: TRBD1
V: TRBV29-1
J: TRBJ1-1
CDR3: CSGQGGTTEAFF
DNA: TGCAGCGGGCAGGGGGGAACCACTGAAGCTTTCTTT

size: once
D: -
V: TRBV6-5
J: TRBJ1-2
CDR3: CASRLRDTRGNGYTF
DNA: TGTGCCAGCAGGCTACGGGACACCCGAGGGAATGGCTACACCTTC

size: -
D: -
V: TRBV5-8
J: TRBJ1-5
CDR3: CASCHSPGHTNQPQHF
DNA: TGTGCCAGCTGTCACAGCCCGGGACACACTAATCAGCCCCAGCATTTT

size: -
D: -
V: TRBV6-4
J: TRBJ1-1
CDR3: CASSQEQGRTEAFF
DNA: TGTGCCAGCAGTCAGGAGCAGGGTCGCACTGAAGCTTTCTTT

size: -
D: TRBD1
V: TRBV10-2
J: TRBJ1-4
CDR3: CASSRTGGLAEKLFF
DNA: TGCGCCAGCAGTCGAACAGGGGGCTTGGCTGAAAAACTGTTTTTT

size: -
D: TRBD2
V: TRBV7-8
J: TRBJ2-7
CDR3: CASSFFLAGGPSEQYF
DNA: TGTGCCAGCAGCTTTTTTTTGGCGGGGGGGCCCAGCGAGCAGTACTTC

size: -
D: TRBD1
V: TRBV24-1
J: TRBJ2-1
CDR3: CATSDHRDRTYNEQFF
DNA: TGTGCCACCAGTGATCACCGGGACAGGACTTACAATGAGCAGTTCTTC

size: once
D: -
V: TRBV2
J: TRBJ1-2
CDR3: CASSQQGYYGYTF
DNA: TGTGCCAGCAGCCAACAGGGATACTATGGCTACACCTTC

size: -
D: -
V: TRBV11-3
J: TRBJ2-7
CDR3: CASSFSQGYEQYF
DNA: TGTGCCAGCAGCTTCTCTCAGGGTTACGAGCAGTACTTC

size: -
D: TRBD1
V: TRBV29-1
J: TRBJ2-7
CDR3: CSATTGGDEQYF
DNA: TGCAGCGCCACGACAGGGGGCGACGAGCAGTACTTC

size: -
D: TRBD2
V: TRBV6-6
J: TRBJ2-7
CDR3: CASSLSGGGTASYEQYF
DNA: TGTGCCAGCAGTCTCTCTGGGGGGGGTACGGCATCTTACGAGCAGTACTTC

size: -
D: -
V: TRBV6-5
J: TRBJ1-1
CDR3: CASSYSLGREAFF
DNA: TGTGCCAGCAGTTACTCCTTGGGGCGTGAAGCTTTCTTT

size: -
D: -
V: TRBV6-6
J: TRBJ1-2
CDR3: CASTQDTIYGYTF
DNA: TGTGCCAGCACCCAGGACACAATCTATGGCTACACCTTC

size: -
D: TRBD2
V: TRBV10-1
J: TRBJ2-1
CDR3: CASSESYRLAGALIYNEQFF
DNA: TGCGCCAGCAGTGAGTCATACAGACTAGCGGGGGCCTTAATCTACAATGAGCAGTTCTTC

size: -
D: -
V: TRBV4-1
J: TRBJ1-5
CDR3: CASTSGVNQPQHF
DNA: TGCGCCAGCACTTCAGGGGTAAATCAGCCCCAGCATTTT

size: -
D: TRBD1
V: TRBV7-9
J: TRBJ2-2
CDR3: CASSDNTGGPGELFF
DNA: TGTGCCAGCAGCGATAATACAGGGGGTCCCGGGGAGCTGTTTTTT

size: -
D: TRBD1
V: TRBV10-3
J: TRBJ1-6
CDR3: CAIRMGQGHSPLHF
DNA: TGTGCCATCAGGATGGGACAGGGCCATTCACCCCTCCACTTT

size: -
D: -
V: TRBV5-1
J: TRBJ1-4
CDR3: CASSPSDLNEKLFF
DNA: TGCGCCAGCAGCCCCAGCGACCTAAATGAAAAACTGTTTTTT

size: -
D: -
V: TRBV27
J: TRBJ1-2
CDR3: CASSRTVVYGYTF
DNA: TGTGCCAGCAGTCGGACAGTGGTTTATGGCTACACCTTC

size: -
D: -
V: TRBV30
J: TRBJ1-4
CDR3: CAWRGGADEKLFF
DNA: TGTGCCTGGAGGGGCGGGGCGGATGAAAAACTGTTTTTT

size: -
D: -
V: TRBV11-2
J: TRBJ2-2
CDR3: CASNPRGSRQTGELFF
DNA: TGTGCCAGCAACCCCAGGGGTAGTAGACAAACCGGGGAGCTGTTTTTT

size: once
D: TRBD1
V: TRBV3-1/TRBV3-2
J: TRBJ2-7
CDR3: CASSPSGQGYEQYF
DNA: TGTGCCAGCAGCCCTTCCGGACAGGGCTACGAGCAGTACTTC

size: once
D: -
V: TRBV5-6
J: TRBJ2-5
CDR3: CASSWGVETQYF
DNA: TGTGCCAGCAGCTGGGGAGTCGAGACCCAGTACTTC

size: -
D: -
V: TRBV27
J: TRBJ1-2
CDR3: CASSLLGTNGGYTF
DNA: TGTGCCAGCAGTTTATTAGGGACAAACGGTGGCTACACCTTC

size: -
D: TRBD2
V: TRBV20-1
J: TRBJ2-2
CDR3: CSASGLAGGRGTGELFF
DNA: TGCAGTGCTAGTGGACTAGCGGGGGGGCGAGGCACCGGGGAGCTGTTTTTT

size: few
D: TRBD1
V: TRBV6-6
J: TRBJ1-4
CDR3: CASRDPGQNEKLFF
DNA: TGTGCCAGCAGGGATCCGGGACAGAATGAAAAACTGTTTTTT

size: -
D: TRBD2
V: TRBV30
J: TRBJ2-3
CDR3: CAWRTGGRDTQYF
DNA: TGTGCCTGGAGGACGGGGGGGAGAGATACGCAGTATTTT

size: once
D: TRBD1
V: TRBV9
J: TRBJ1-1
CDR3: CASSVTGRRDTEAFF
DNA: TGTGCCAGCAGCGTGACAGGGCGGAGAGACACTGAAGCTTTCTTT

size: -
D: TRBD1
V: TRBV15
J: TRBJ2-3
CDR3: CATSPGTGSTDTQYF
DNA: TGTGCCACCAGCCCGGGGACAGGAAGCACAGATACGCAGTATTTT

size: -
D: TRBD1
V: TRBV24-1
J: TRBJ1-4
CDR3: CATSESGGGELFF
DNA: TGTGCCACCAGTGAATCAGGGGGCGGAGAACTGTTTTTT

size: -
D: -
V: TRBV9
J: TRBJ1-2
CDR3: CASSVAGGVYGYTF
DNA: TGTGCCAGCAGCGTAGCGGGCGGGGTATATGGCTACACCTTC

size: many
D: -
V: TRBV30
J: TRBJ1-1
CDR3: CAWSQGWTEAFF
DNA: TGTGCCTGGAGCCAGGGATGGACTGAAGCTTTCTTT

size: -
D: -
V: TRBV27
J: TRBJ1-2
CDR3: CASRTTGKGYGYTF
DNA: TGTGCCAGCCGGACCACAGGGAAGGGCTATGGCTACACCTTC

size: -
D: -
V: TRBV19
J: TRBJ2-2
CDR3: CASNEAGELFF
DNA: TGTGCCAGTAATGAGGCCGGGGAGCTGTTTTTT

size: -
D: TRBD1
V: TRBV4-2
J: TRBJ1-4
CDR3: CASSLSTGQQEKLFF
DNA: TGTGCCAGCAGCCTCTCGACAGGGCAGCAGGAAAAACTGTTTTTT

size: -
D: TRBD1
V: TRBV11-2
J: TRBJ2-2
CDR3: CASSSNRGHTGELFF
DNA: TGTGCCAGCAGTTCTAACAGGGGGCACACCGGGGAGCTGTTTTTT

size: -
D: -
V: TRBV28
J: TRBJ1-2
CDR3: CASSSRTLYGYTF
DNA: TGTGCCAGCAGTTCTCGGACACTCTATGGCTACACCTTC

size: -
D: -
V: TRBV11-2
J: TRBJ1-1
CDR3: CASRETPNTEAFF
DNA: TGTGCCAGCAGGGAGACCCCGAACACTGAAGCTTTCTTT

size: -
D: TRBD2
V: TRBV4-3
J: TRBJ2-5
CDR3: CASSQDYGRGGPETQYF
DNA: TGCGCCAGCAGCCAAGATTATGGGCGGGGGGGGCCAGAGACCCAGTACTTC

size: -
D: TRBD1
V: TRBV5-1
J: TRBJ1-2
CDR3: CASSLGDRSVNGYTF
DNA: TGCGCCAGCAGCTTAGGGGACAGGAGTGTAAATGGCTACACCTTC

size: -
D: -
V: TRBV7-9
J: TRBJ2-7
CDR3: CASSLGAGDSYEQYF
DNA: TGTGCCAGCAGCTTGGGAGCAGGGGACTCCTACGAGCAGTACTTC